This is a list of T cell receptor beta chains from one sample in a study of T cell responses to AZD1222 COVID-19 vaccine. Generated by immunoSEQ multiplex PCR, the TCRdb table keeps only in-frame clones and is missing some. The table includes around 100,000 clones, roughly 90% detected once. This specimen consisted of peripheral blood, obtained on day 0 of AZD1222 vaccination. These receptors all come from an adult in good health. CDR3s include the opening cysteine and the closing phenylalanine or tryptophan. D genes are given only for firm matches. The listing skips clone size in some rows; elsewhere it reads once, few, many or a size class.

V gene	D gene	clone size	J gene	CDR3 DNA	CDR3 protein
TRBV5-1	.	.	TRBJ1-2	TGCGCCAGCAGCTTGCCCGGGGCCCAAAAGTCCCACACCTTC	CASSLPGAQKSHTF
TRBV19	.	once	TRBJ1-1	TGTGCCAGTTTCACGATCATGAACACTGAAGCTTTCTTT	CASFTIMNTEAFF
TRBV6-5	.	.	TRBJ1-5	TGTGCCAGCAGTTACGGTCAGGGCCGAGGGCCCCAGCATTTT	CASSYGQGRGPQHF
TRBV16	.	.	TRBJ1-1	TGTGCCAGCAGCCAATTTTCCGTCGGATTTCAGCCTGAAGCTTTCTTT	CASSQFSVGFQPEAFF
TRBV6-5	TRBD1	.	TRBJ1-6	TGTGCCAGCAGTTACCGCAGGGGGAATTCACCCCTCCACTTT	CASSYRRGNSPLHF
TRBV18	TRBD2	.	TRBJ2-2	TGTGCCAGCTCACCACCGGGACTAGCGGCGAACACCGGGGAGCTGTTTTTT	CASSPPGLAANTGELFF
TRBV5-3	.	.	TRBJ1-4	TGTGCCAGAGATCGCCAGGGTGAAAAACTGTTTTTT	CARDRQGEKLFF
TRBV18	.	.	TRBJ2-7	TGTGCCAGCTCACCAGGCGGAGACGCTTCCTACGAGCAGTACTTC	CASSPGGDASYEQYF
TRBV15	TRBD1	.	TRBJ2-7	TGTGCCACCAGCAGACCAACCGGACAGGGGGCGCAAATCTCCTACGAGCAGTACTTC	CATSRPTGQGAQISYEQYF
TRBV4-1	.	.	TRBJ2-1	TGCGCCAGCAGCCTCGAGGGGGGGCGGTACAATGAGCAGTTCTTC	CASSLEGGRYNEQFF
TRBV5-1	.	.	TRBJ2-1	TGCGCCAGCAGCGACCTTTACTACAATGAGCAGTTCTTC	CASSDLYYNEQFF
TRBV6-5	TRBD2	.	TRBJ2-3	TGTGCCAGCAGTCTATTGGGGGGGGGCACAGATACGCAGTATTTT	CASSLLGGGTDTQYF
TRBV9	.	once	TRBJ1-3	TGTGCCAGCAGTAGAGATGCTGGAAACACCATATATTTT	CASSRDAGNTIYF
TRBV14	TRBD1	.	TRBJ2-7	TGTGCCAGCAGCCAGATAAAGCCCTATTCCGGGACAGGGGTCTCCTACGAGCAGTACTTC	CASSQIKPYSGTGVSYEQYF
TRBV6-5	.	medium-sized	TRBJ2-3	TGTGCCAGCAGTTACGGGTTTTCGGATACGCAGTATTTT	CASSYGFSDTQYF
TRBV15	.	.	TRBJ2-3	TGTGCCACCAGCAGTCTTAGTGAGGATACGCAGTATTTT	CATSSLSEDTQYF
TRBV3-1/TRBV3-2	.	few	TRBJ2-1	TGTGCCAGCAGCCAAGATAGGGGGGGGGATTACAATGAGCAGTTCTTC	CASSQDRGGDYNEQFF
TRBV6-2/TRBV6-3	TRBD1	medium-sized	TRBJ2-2	TGTGCCAGCAGTTATGCTCCCAGGGGGTACAACACCGGGGAGCTGTTTTTT	CASSYAPRGYNTGELFF
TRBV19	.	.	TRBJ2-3	TGTGCCAGTAGTATTCAGAATGTAGATACGCAGTATTTT	CASSIQNVDTQYF
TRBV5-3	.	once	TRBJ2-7	TGTGCCAGAAGCGGAGGGGGAGGTGAGCAGTACTTC	CARSGGGGEQYF
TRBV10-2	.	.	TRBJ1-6	TGCGCCAGCAGTTTGGGGGGAAATTCACCCCTCCACTTT	CASSLGGNSPLHF
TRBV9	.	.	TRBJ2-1	TGTGCCAGCAGCGTGACTAGTGGGGGGGCCCCGGTGCAGTTCTTC	CASSVTSGGAPVQFF
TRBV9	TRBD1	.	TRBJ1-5	TGTGCCAGCAGCGCACAGGACAGGGTCGGTCAGCCCCAGCATTTT	CASSAQDRVGQPQHF
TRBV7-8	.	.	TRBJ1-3	TGTCTTGGAGGGCCCGGCTGGAGTGGAAACACCATATATTTT	CLGGPGWSGNTIYF
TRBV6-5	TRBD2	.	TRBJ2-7	TGTGCCACCAAACTAGCGGGGAGCTCCTACGAGCAGTACTTC	CATKLAGSSYEQYF
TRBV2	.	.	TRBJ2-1	TGTGCCAGCAGTGATGTGGTCAGGAGCTCCTACAATGAGCAGTTCTTC	CASSDVVRSSYNEQFF
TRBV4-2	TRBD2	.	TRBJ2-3	TGTGCCAGCAGCCTCAGCCGGACTAGCGGGGGGGAGGATACGCAGTATTTT	CASSLSRTSGGEDTQYF
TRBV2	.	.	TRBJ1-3	TGTGCCAGCAGGGGCGGGAACTCTGGAAACACCATATATTTT	CASRGGNSGNTIYF
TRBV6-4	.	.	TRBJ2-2	TGTGCCAGCAGTGAGGGGACCATCGGGGAGCTGTTTTTT	CASSEGTIGELFF
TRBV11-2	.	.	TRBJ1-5	TGTGCCAGCAGCTCCACGGGTAACGGCAATCAGCCCCAGCATTTT	CASSSTGNGNQPQHF
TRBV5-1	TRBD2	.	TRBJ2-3	TGCGCCAGCAGCGCCGCCGGGACTAGACGCGCAGATACGCAGTATTTT	CASSAAGTRRADTQYF
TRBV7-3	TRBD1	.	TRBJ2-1	TGTGCCAGCAGCTCTCAGCAGGGGGCTAAGCGGTTCTTC	CASSSQQGAKRFF
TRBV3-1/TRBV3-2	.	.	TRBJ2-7	TGTGCCAGCAGCCACGCAGGGGCGCGTTACGAGCAGTACTTC	CASSHAGARYEQYF
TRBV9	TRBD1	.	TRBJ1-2	TGTGCCAGCAGCCTGAGGGCAGGGGGCGGCTACACCTTC	CASSLRAGGGYTF
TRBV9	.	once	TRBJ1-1	TGTGCCAGCAGCGTAGCGGCACACATGAACACTGAAGCTTTCTTT	CASSVAAHMNTEAFF
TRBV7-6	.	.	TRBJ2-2	TGTGCCAGCAGCTGGGAAGGAGGTCACACCGGGGAGCTGTTTTTT	CASSWEGGHTGELFF
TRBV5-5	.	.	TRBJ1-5	TGTGCCAGCAGCGGGGCCGTTTTCCGTCAGCCCCAGCATTTT	CASSGAVFRQPQHF
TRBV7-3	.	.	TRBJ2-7	TGTGCCAGCAGCACCAGGCCTGTTGGGGGCGGTTCTGGCTCCTACGAGCAGTACTTC	CASSTRPVGGGSGSYEQYF
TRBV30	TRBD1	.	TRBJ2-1	TGTGCCTGGGGGACAGTAAATGAGCAGTTCTTC	CAWGTVNEQFF
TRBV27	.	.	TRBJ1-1	TGTGCCAGCAGTTTGGGTTGGGGGTTGGAAACTGAAGCTTTCTTT	CASSLGWGLETEAFF
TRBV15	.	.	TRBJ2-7	TGTGCCACCAGCAGAGATCGGGGACACCTTTACGAGCAGTACTTC	CATSRDRGHLYEQYF
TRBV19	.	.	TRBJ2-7	TGTGCCAGTAGCGACCGAGGGGCTGGTCCCTACGAGCAGTACTTC	CASSDRGAGPYEQYF
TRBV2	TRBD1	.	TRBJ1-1	TGTGCCAGCAGTGATGAAACGGACAGGAGGAACACTGAAGCTTTCTTT	CASSDETDRRNTEAFF
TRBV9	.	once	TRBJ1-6	TGTGCCAGCAGCGTAGACAAGGGCTCCAATTCACCCCTCCACTTT	CASSVDKGSNSPLHF
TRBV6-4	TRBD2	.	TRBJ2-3	TGTGCCAGCAGTGAGAGCGGGGGCTACACAGATACGCAGTATTTT	CASSESGGYTDTQYF
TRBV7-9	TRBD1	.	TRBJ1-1	TGTGCCAGCAGCCCCCCAAATACGGACAGGGGGAACACTGAAGCTTTCTTT	CASSPPNTDRGNTEAFF
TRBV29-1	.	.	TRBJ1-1	TGCAGCATCAAAGGGGACGGTTTTGCCACTGAAGCTTTCTTT	CSIKGDGFATEAFF
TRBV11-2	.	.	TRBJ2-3	TGTGCCAGCAGCCAGACGACTAGCACAGATACGCAGTATTTT	CASSQTTSTDTQYF
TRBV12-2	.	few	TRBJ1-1	TGTGCAAGTCGCTTAGCGTATGTGGGTGTGAACACTGAAGCTTTCTTT	CASRLAYVGVNTEAFF
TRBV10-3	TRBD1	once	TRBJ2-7	TGTGCCATCAGTGATACCGGGACAGGGTCGTACGAGCAGTACTTC	CAISDTGTGSYEQYF
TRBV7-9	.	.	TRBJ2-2	TGTGCCAGCAGACAGTGGGCCGGGGAGCTGTTTTTT	CASRQWAGELFF
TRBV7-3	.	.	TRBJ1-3	TGTGCCAGCAGCTTAACAATCGAAGGGAAGTTCGCAAACACCATATATTTT	CASSLTIEGKFANTIYF
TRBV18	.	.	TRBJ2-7	TGTGCCAGCTCACAGACTAGTGACGAGCAGTACTTC	CASSQTSDEQYF